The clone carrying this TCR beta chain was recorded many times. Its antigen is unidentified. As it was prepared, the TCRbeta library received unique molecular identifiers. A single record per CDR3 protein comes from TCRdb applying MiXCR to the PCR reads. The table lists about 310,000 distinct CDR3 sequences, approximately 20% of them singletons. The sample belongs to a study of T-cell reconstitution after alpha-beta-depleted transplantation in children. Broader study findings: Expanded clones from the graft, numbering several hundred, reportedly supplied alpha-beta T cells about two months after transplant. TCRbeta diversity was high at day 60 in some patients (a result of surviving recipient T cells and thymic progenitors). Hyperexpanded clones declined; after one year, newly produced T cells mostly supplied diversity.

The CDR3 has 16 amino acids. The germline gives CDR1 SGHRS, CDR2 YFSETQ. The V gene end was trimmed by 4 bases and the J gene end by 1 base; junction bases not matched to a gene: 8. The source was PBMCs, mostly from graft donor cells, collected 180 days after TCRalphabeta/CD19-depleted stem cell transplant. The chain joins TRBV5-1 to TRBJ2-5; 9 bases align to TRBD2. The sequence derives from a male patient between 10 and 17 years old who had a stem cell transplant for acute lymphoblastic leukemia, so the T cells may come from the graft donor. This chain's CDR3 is CASSPPSGVVQETQYF. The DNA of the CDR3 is TGCGCCAGCAGCCCACCTAGCGGGGTCGTCCAAGAGACCCAGTACTTC.